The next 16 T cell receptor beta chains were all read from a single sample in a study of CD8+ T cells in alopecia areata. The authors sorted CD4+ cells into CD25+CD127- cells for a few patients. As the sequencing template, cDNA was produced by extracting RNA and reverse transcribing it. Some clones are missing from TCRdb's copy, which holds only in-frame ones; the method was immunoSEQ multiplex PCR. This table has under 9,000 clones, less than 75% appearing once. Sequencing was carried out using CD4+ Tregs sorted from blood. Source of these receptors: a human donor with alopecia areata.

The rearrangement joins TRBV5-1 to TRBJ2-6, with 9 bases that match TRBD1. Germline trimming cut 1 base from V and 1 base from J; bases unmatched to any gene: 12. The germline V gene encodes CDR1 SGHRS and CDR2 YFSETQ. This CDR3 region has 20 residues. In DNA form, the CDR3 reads TGCGCCAGCAGCTTGTGGACTGGGACAGGGTTACTTTCTGGGGCCAACGTCCTGACTTTC. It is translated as CASSLWTGTGLLSGANVLTF.

DNA for the CDR3: TGTGCCAGCAGTGAATCTAACAGGGTTTTTGAAAAACTGTTTTTT. Its translation: CASSESNRVFEKLFF. The chain joins TRBV25-1 to TRBJ1-4, with D maybe TRBD1 (6 bases). Trimming stripped 1 base from V and 7 bases from J, with 13 bases between. The CDR3 length is 15 residues. CDR1 is MGHDK and CDR2 is SYGVNS in the germline V gene.

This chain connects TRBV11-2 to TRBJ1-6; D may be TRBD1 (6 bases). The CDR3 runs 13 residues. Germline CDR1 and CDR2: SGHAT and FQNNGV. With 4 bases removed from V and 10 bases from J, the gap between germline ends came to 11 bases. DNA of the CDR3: TGTGCCAGCAGCTGGGACACCGAATCACCCCTCCACTTT. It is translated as CASSWDTESPLHF.

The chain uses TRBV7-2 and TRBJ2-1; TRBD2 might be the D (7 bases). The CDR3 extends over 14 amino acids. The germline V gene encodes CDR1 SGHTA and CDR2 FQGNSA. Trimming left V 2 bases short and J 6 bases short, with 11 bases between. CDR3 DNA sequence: TGTGCCAGCAGCTTAATGGGGGGGGCCAATGAGCAGTTCTTC. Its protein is CASSLMGGANEQFF.

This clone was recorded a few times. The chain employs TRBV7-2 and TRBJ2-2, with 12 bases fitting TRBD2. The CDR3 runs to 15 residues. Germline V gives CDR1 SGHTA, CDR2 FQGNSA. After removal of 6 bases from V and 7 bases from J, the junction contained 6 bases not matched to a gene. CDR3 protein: CASRPASGGGGELFF. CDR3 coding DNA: TGTGCCAGCAGGCCAGCTAGCGGGGGGGGCGGGGAGCTGTTTTTT.

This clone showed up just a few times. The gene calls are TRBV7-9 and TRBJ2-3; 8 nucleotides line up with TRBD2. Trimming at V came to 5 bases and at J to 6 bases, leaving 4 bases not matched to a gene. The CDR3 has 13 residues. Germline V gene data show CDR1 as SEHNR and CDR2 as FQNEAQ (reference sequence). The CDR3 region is CASSNSGTDTQYF. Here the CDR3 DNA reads TGTGCCAGCAGCAATAGCGGGACTGATACGCAGTATTTT.

The CDR3 spells CASSPRDRPNQPQHF. CDR3 bases: TGTGCCAGCAGCCCCCGGGACAGGCCGAATCAGCCCCAGCATTTT. This sequence joins TRBV5-6 and TRBJ1-5; 8 nucleotides agree with TRBD1. J gave up 4 bases and V 4 bases, and 7 bases lay outside the gene matches. The germline CDR1 and CDR2 sequences are SGHDT and YYEEEE. This CDR3 is 15 amino acids long.

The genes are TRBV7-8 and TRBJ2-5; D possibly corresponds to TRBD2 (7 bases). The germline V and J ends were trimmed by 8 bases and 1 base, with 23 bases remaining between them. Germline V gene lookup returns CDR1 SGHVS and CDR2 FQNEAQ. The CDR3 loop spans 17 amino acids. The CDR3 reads CASLVVGARGRQETQYF. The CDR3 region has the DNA TGTGCCAGCCTGGTTGTTGGGGCGCGGGGGCGCCAAGAGACCCAGTACTTC.

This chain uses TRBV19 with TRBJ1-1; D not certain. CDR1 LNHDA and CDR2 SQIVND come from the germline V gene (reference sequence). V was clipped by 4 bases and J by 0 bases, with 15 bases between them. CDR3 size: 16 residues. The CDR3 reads CASSSIGAYMNTEAFF. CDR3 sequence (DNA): TGTGCCAGTAGTAGCATCGGTGCATACATGAACACTGAAGCTTTCTTT.

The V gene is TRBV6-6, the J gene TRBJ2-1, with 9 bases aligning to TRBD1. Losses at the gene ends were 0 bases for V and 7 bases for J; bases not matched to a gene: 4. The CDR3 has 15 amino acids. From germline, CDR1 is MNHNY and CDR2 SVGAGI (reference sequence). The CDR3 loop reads CASSYSGTGRNEQFF. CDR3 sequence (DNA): TGTGCCAGCAGTTACTCGGGGACAGGGAGGAATGAGCAGTTCTTC.

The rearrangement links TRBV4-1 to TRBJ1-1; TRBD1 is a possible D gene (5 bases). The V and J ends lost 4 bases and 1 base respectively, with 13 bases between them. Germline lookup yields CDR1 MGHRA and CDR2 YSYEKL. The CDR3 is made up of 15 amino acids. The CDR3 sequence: CASSRREQRNTEAFF. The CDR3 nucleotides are TGCGCCAGCAGCCGCAGGGAACAGAGGAACACTGAAGCTTTCTTT.

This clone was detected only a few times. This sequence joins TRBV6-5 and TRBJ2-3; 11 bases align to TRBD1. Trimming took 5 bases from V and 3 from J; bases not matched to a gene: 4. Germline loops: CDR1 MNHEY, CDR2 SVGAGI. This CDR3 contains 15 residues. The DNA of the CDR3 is TGTGCCAGCAGTCGCGGGACAGGGGGTACAGATACGCAGTATTTT. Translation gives CASSRGTGGTDTQYF.

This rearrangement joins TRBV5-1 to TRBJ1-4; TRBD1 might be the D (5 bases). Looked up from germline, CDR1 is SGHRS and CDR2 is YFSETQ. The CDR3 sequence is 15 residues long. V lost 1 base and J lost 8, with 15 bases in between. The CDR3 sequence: CASSLSIRGNEKLFF. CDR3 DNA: TGCGCCAGCAGCTTGAGTATCCGGGGGAACGAAAAACTGTTTTTT.

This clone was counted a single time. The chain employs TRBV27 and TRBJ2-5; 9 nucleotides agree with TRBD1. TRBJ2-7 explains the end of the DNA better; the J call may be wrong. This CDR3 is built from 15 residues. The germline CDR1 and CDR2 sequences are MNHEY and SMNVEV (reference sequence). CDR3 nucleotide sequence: TGTGCCAGCAGTTTATCCGGGACAGGGATGTACGAGCAGTACTTC. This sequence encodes CASSLSGTGMYEQYF.

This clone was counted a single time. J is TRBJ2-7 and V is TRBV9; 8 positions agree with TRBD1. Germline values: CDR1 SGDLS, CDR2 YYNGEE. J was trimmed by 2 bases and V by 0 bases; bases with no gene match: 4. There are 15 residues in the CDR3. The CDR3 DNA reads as TGTGCCAGCAGCGTAGGGGACAGGCCCCCCTACGAGCAGTACTTC. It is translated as CASSVGDRPPYEQYF.

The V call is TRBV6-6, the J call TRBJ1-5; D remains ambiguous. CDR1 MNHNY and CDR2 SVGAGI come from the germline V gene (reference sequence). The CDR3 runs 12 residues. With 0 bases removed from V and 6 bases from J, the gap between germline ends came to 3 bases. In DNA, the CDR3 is TGTGCCAGCAGTTACTCGAGTCAGCCCCAGCATTTT. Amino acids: CASSYSSQPQHF.